Sequencing of this T cell receptor (beta chain) was carried out in a study of blood T cell repertoires in COVID-19. On the study more broadly: Sources were T cells, B-cell-depleted T cells, or PBMCs; the material itself was cDNA or gDNA.

Sequencing used immunoSEQ multiplex PCR; TCRdb keeps in-frame clones, though not all of them. The sample holds about 380,000 clones, 88% seen once. CDR1 is PRHDT, CDR2 FYEKMQ, per germline (reference sequence). The CDR3 has 17 amino acids. V was clipped by 5 bases and J by 0 bases, with 17 bases between them. The participants were between about 18 and 89 years old and came from about two dozen US areas. Participants' own reports of clinical history determined their cohort assignment. Resolution of symptoms, clearance, or two negative PCRs was present in recovered Cohort 3 donors. The chain recombines TRBV13 with TRBJ1-3, with D perhaps matching TRBD1 (5 bases). The sequenced sample consisted of PBMCs or T cells enriched from blood (not recorded which). This receptor was identified in a woman under 30 who had recovered from COVID-19. The CDR3 DNA is TGTGCCAGCAGCACAAGACAGCTCCTTTACTCTGGAAACACCATATATTTT. Translation: CASSTRQLLYSGNTIYF. The whole variable domain, filled in from reference TRBV13 and TRBJ1-3, reads AAGVIQSPRHLIKEKRETATLKCYPIPRHDTVYWYQQGPGQDPQFLISFYEKMQSDKGSIPDRFSAQQFSDYHSELNMSSLELGDSALYFCASSTRQLLYSGNTIYFGEGSWLTVV.